The 23 T cell receptor beta chains below all came from one sample that was sequenced in a study of vaccination and CD4 T cells after COVID-19. The antigens these receptors bind are not known. Sequenced with the Oncomine TCR Beta short-read assay was DNA taken from cultured CD4+ T cells. TCRdb re-called the PCR reads with MiXCR, one entry per CDR3 protein. The table lists 13,000 or so distinct CDR3 sequences, less than 80% of them singletons, with roughly 31% in the top ten. Treatment specified: roughly 10-day PBMC culture with coronavirus spike peptide pools or control peptides (ViraFEST assay). The sample taken for sequencing was CD4+ T cells from blood, cultured in vitro. The receptors were sampled from a human donor who had recovered from COVID-19.

CDR3 in DNA: TGTGCCAGCAGGGCCCCCGTAGCGGGTCAGGTCACCGGGGAGCTGTTTTTT. This gives the protein CASRAPVAGQVTGELFF. V usage is TRBV6-1 and J usage is TRBJ2-2; 7 nucleotides line up with TRBD2. CDR1 is MNHNS, CDR2 SASEGT, per germline. CDR3 length equals 17 residues. Germline trimming cut 6 bases from V and 4 bases from J; bases unmatched to any gene: 14.

This clonotype showed up just a few times. The chain links TRBV24-1 to TRBJ1-1, with D perhaps TRBD1 (5 bases). V was cut by 5 bases and J by 1 base, with 10 bases left in between. The CDR3 covers 14 residues. In germline, CDR1 is KGHDR, CDR2 SFDVKD. The CDR3 DNA reads TGTGCCACCAGTGCTCAGGGACGGAACACTGAAGCTTTCTTT. This gives the protein CATSAQGRNTEAFF.

The V and J genes are TRBV6-1 and TRBJ1-1; D uncertain. Germline lookup yields CDR1 MNHNS and CDR2 SASEGT. V lost 6 bases and J lost 11, with 22 bases in between. CDR3 length equals 14 residues. Written as DNA, the CDR3 is TGTGCCAGCAGCCCCCCGGGAGGGAGGCTAGGGGCTTTCTTT. This sequence encodes CASSPPGGRLGAFF.

The chain has TRBV4-3 and TRBJ1-5; unclear D gene. The CDR3 has 15 amino acids. With 0 bases removed from V and 4 bases from J, the gap between germline ends came to 10 bases. Germline V lookup: CDR1 LGHNA, CDR2 YSLEER. The CDR3 DNA reads as TGCGCCAGCAGCCAAGATATTAGTACAAATCAGCCCCAGCATTTT. Residues: CASSQDISTNQPQHF.

J is TRBJ1-1 and V is TRBV28; the D gene is possibly TRBD1 (6 bases). There are 15 residues in the CDR3. Per germline, CDR1 MDHEN and CDR2 SYDVKM. V was shortened by 6 bases and J by 7 bases, with 21 bases between the two germline ends. The CDR3 region has the DNA TGTGCCAGCAGCCTGACTTCAGGGGCGGGAGGTGAAGCTTTCTTT. Protein product: CASSLTSGAGGEAFF.

J is TRBJ2-7 and V is TRBV6-1; D remains ambiguous. Trimming took off 6 bases at V and 0 bases at J, with 12 bases between the two ends. Germline values: CDR1 MNHNS, CDR2 SASEGT. The CDR3 consists of 14 residues. The CDR3 loop reads CASRSSLSSYEQYF. CDR3 sequence (DNA): TGTGCCAGCAGAAGCTCCCTGAGCTCCTACGAGCAGTACTTC.

The V call is TRBV15, the J call TRBJ2-3; D is tentatively TRBD1 or TRBD2 (5 bases each). This CDR3 spans 24 amino acids. From germline, CDR1 is LNHNV and CDR2 YYDKDF (reference sequence). The V gene lost 2 bases and the J gene lost 3 bases, with 39 bases spanning the gap. CDR3 amino acids: CATSRPLTVNEELDLGFWTDTQYF. The CDR3 DNA sequence: TGTGCCACCAGCAGACCATTGACAGTTAACGAGGAACTAGATCTAGGTTTTTGGACAGATACGCAGTATTTT.

The chain couples TRBV7-9 to TRBJ1-1; weak D call: TRBD1 (6 bases). Germline CDR1 is SEHNR and CDR2 is FQNEAQ (reference sequence). Trimming stripped 3 bases from V and 6 bases from J, with 17 bases between. This CDR3 spans 15 amino acids. The CDR3 loop reads CASSFDQGSGSEAFF. Written as DNA, the CDR3 is TGTGCCAGCAGCTTTGACCAGGGGTCAGGGTCTGAAGCTTTCTTT. Looking up the rest from reference TRBV7-9 and TRBJ1-1 gives the full variable domain: DTGVSQNPRHKITKRGQNVTFRCDPISEHNRLYWYRQTLGQGPEFLTYFQNEAQLEKSRLLSDRFSAERPKGSFSTLEIQRTEQGDSAMYLCASSFDQGSGSEAFFGQGTRLTVV.

The genes are TRBV19 and TRBJ1-5, with D perhaps TRBD1 (5 bases). Trimming took 4 bases from V and 5 from J, leaving 12 bases between them. There are 14 residues in the CDR3. Germline V gives CDR1 LNHDA, CDR2 SQIVND (reference sequence). CDR3 nucleotides: TGTGCCAGTAGTACACTCAGGGTTGATCAGCCCCAGCATTTT. As protein: CASSTLRVDQPQHF. The full variable domain, in which reference TRBV19 and TRBJ1-5 provide the parts outside the CDR3, is DGGITQSPKYLFRKEGQNVTLSCEQNLNHDAMYWYRQDPGQGLRLIYYSQIVNDFQKGDIAEGYSVSREKKESFPLTVTSAQKNPTAFYLCASSTLRVDQPQHFGDGTRLSIL.

The chain is built from TRBV7-2 and TRBJ2-7; possible D gene TRBD2, 6 bases. This CDR3 spans 14 amino acids. Trimming took 1 base from V and 0 from J, leaving 7 bases between them. Germline CDR1 and CDR2: SGHTA and FQGNSA. The CDR3 here is CASSLGGISYEQYF. In DNA, the CDR3 is TGTGCCAGCAGCTTAGGCGGGATCTCCTACGAGCAGTACTTC.

The chain uses TRBV6-1 and TRBJ2-3, with a tentative D call TRBD1 (6 bases). In germline, CDR1 is MNHNS, CDR2 SASEGT. The CDR3 runs to 15 residues. V lost 5 bases and J 1 base, leaving 13 bases between the germline ends. The chain's CDR3 is CASSRLTGRTDTQYF. The CDR3 DNA is TGTGCCAGCAGTCGATTGACAGGACGCACAGATACGCAGTATTTT.

V is TRBV7-8 and J is TRBJ2-7, with D tentatively TRBD1 (5 bases). CDR1 and CDR2 (germline): SGHVS, FQNEAQ. The ends were cut back, 1 base at V and 0 bases at J, with 7 bases in the middle. The CDR3 is made up of 14 amino acids. The CDR3 DNA sequence: TGTGCCAGCAGCTTAGACAGGCACTCCTACGAGCAGTACTTC. Protein sequence: CASSLDRHSYEQYF.

The chain combines TRBV7-2 with TRBJ1-1; tentatively, D is TRBD1 (6 bases). Looked up from germline, CDR1 is SGHTA and CDR2 is FQGNSA. The V end lost 7 bases, the J end lost 1 base, and 13 bases lay between the germline ends. CDR3 length: 14 amino acids. CDR3: CASKGGLQNTEAFF. The CDR3, as DNA: TGTGCCAGCAAGGGGGGGCTACAGAACACTGAAGCTTTCTTT.

The chain combines TRBV6-2 or TRBV6-3 with TRBJ2-7; unclear D gene. V dropped 7 bases and J dropped 5 bases, with 12 bases sitting between them. CDR1 MNHEY and CDR2 SVGEGT come from the germline V gene. The CDR3 sequence is 12 residues long. The CDR3 nucleotides read TGTGCCAGCATGTCCCAGTGGGACGAGCAGTACTTC. The encoded protein is CASMSQWDEQYF.

In its sample, this clonotype was seen a few times. The V and J genes are TRBV30 and TRBJ1-5; 8 bases fit TRBD1. Trimming took 0 bases from V and 6 from J; bases not matched to a gene: 4. This CDR3 has 14 residues. Per germline, CDR1 GTSNPN and CDR2 SVGIG (reference sequence). The CDR3 DNA is TGTGCCTGGAGTGTCGGAACAGGGGGTCAGCCCCAGCATTTT. It codes for CAWSVGTGGQPQHF.

J is TRBJ2-7 and V is TRBV6-1; D is unclear. The CDR3 covers 11 residues. V gave up 1 base and J gave up 11 bases, with 9 bases separating them. CDR1 is MNHNS, CDR2 SASEGT, per germline. This chain's CDR3 is CASSEGGVEYF. The CDR3 nucleotides read TGTGCCAGCAGTGAAGGTGGGGTGGAGTACTTC.

The V gene is TRBV20-1, the J gene TRBJ1-2; a possible D gene is TRBD1 (6 bases). Deletions cut 0 bases from V and 2 bases from J, with 13 bases between. The CDR3 runs to 15 residues. Germline values: CDR1 DFQATT, CDR2 SNEGSKA (reference sequence). The CDR3 nucleotides are TGCAGTGCTAGAGATGGGGGGCGGAAAAACTATGGCTACACCTTC. Translating it yields CSARDGGRKNYGYTF.

This clonotype has a handful of counts. This rearrangement joins TRBV6-1 to TRBJ2-7; 8 positions match TRBD2. CDR3 size: 13 residues. CDR1 MNHNS and CDR2 SASEGT come from the germline V gene. The ends lost 7 bases at V and 9 bases at J; junction bases unmatched: 11. This chain's CDR3 is CASKRTAGDGQYF. DNA for the CDR3: TGTGCCAGCAAAAGGACAGCGGGAGATGGGCAGTACTTC.

The chain uses TRBV7-2 and TRBJ1-1, with 9 positions matching TRBD1. J was trimmed by 1 base and V by 4 bases; bases with no gene match: 7. Germline V gene data show CDR1 as SGHTA and CDR2 as FQGNSA. This CDR3 contains 16 residues. CDR3 DNA: TGTGCCAGCAGCTACTTCGGACAGGGGACGAACACTGAAGCTTTCTTT. Its protein is CASSYFGQGTNTEAFF.

This chain links TRBV28 with TRBJ1-5; D is uncertain. CDR3 length equals 13 residues. The V gene's germline CDR1 is MDHEN and CDR2 SYDVKM. The V end lost 6 bases, the J end lost 5 bases, and 11 bases lay between the germline ends. Here the CDR3 DNA reads TGTGCCAGCAGGGGTTCGGATCATCAGCCCCAGCATTTT. It yields the protein CASRGSDHQPQHF.

V is TRBV2 and J is TRBJ1-5; TRBD1 is a possible D gene (6 bases). Germline V CDR1 and CDR2: SNHLY, FYNNEI. With 6 bases removed from V and 1 base from J, the gap between germline ends came to 16 bases. This CDR3 is 16 amino acids long. CDR3 in DNA: TGTGCCAGCAGCATTTTAGGGGGTGGAAGCAATCAGCCCCAGCATTTT. Protein: CASSILGGGSNQPQHF.

The V and J genes are TRBV27 and TRBJ2-3, with 12 nucleotides matching TRBD2. The V segment lost 7 bases and the J segment 7 bases; nucleotides outside the gene matches: 9. This CDR3 is built from 15 residues. Germline CDR1 MNHEY, CDR2 SMNVEV (reference sequence). For the CDR3, the DNA is TGTGCCAGCACCCGACTAGCGGGAGTAGGACATACGCAGTATTTT. This translates into CASTRLAGVGHTQYF.

The chain links TRBV11-1 to TRBJ2-5, with D unclear. Trimming took off 4 bases at V and 2 bases at J, with 2 bases between the two ends. The CDR3 sequence is 11 residues long. Per germline, CDR1 SGHAT and CDR2 FQDESV (reference sequence). CDR3 amino acids: CASSSQETQYF. The CDR3 DNA reads as TGTGCCAGCAGCTCACAAGAGACCCAGTACTTC.